Listed here is a single TCR beta chain. The authors' processing: There were no quality scores in the junction-only immunoSEQ sequences, so filtering differed. Clones were sequenced by immunoSEQ multiplex PCR, and TCRdb holds only the in-frame ones, with some missing. V and J calls and clone size are as listed in that table; D and trimming were resolved from the DNA. Of 450,000 to 600,000 clones listed, 79% are singletons. Donors had no recently reported acute infections or vaccinations and were HIV-negative. The data were obtained in a study of shared clonotypes between healthy human individuals. Study background: A couple of female and a few male donors aged 18 to 49 were enrolled.

Germline CDR1 is SGHVS and CDR2 is FNYEAQ. This CDR3 is built from 16 residues. The V end was cut by 1 base, the J end by 2 bases, with 9 bases between. This receptor was identified in a woman aged 40 to 55 in good health. Some clones in this sample may be carry-over from other donors' samples. The J gene is TRBJ2-6, the V gene TRBV7-6; a possible D gene is TRBD2 (5 bases). Material: PBMCs. CDR3 nucleotide sequence: TGTGCCAGCAGCTTAGAGATGGGAGCTGGGGCCAACGTCCTGACTTTC. Its translation: CASSLEMGAGANVLTF.